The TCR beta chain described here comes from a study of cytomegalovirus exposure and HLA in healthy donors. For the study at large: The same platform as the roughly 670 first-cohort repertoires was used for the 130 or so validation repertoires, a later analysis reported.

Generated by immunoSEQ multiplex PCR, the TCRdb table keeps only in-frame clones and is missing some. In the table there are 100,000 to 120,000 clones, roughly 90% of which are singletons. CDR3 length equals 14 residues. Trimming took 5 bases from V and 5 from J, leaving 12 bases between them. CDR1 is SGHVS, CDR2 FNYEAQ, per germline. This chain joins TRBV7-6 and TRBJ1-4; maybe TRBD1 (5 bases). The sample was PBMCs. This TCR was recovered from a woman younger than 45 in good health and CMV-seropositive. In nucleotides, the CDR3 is TGTGCCAGCAGCCTAGGGGCAGGCAATGAAAAACTGTTTTTT. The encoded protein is CASSLGAGNEKLFF.